Listed below are T cell receptor beta chains from one sample, sequenced in a study of T cells in Graves' hyperthyroidism and ophthalmopathy. Via MiXCR, TCRdb re-called the multiplex PCR reads, giving one row per CDR3 protein. This table holds approximately 690,000 distinct CDR3 sequences, less than 25% found once. The sequenced sample consisted of blood. Receptor source: a man under 40 with Graves' ophthalmopathy. CDR3s include the opening cysteine and the closing phenylalanine or tryptophan. Each record gives: J gene, D gene, clone size, V gene, CDR3 DNA, CDR3 protein. The D gene is left open where the match is weak. Part of the rows lack a size; the others show once, few, many or a class for expanded clones.

J gene: TRBJ2-7; D gene: TRBD1; clone size: many; V gene: TRBV5-1; CDR3 DNA: TGCGCCTTCAAAGGGACAGGGGGCGAGTACGAGCAGTACTTC; CDR3 protein: CAFKGTGGEYEQYF
J gene: TRBJ2-2; D gene: NA; clone size: NA; V gene: TRBV4-1; CDR3 DNA: TGCGCCAGCAGCCATCCCTCGGGGGGCCCGAACACCGGGGAGCTGTTTTTT; CDR3 protein: CASSHPSGGPNTGELFF
J gene: TRBJ1-1; D gene: NA; clone size: many; V gene: TRBV29-1; CDR3 DNA: TGCAGCGTTGAAAAAGGGGGTGCAGAAGCTTTCTTT; CDR3 protein: CSVEKGGAEAFF
J gene: TRBJ2-1; D gene: NA; clone size: many; V gene: TRBV5-6; CDR3 DNA: TGTGCCAGCAGGGGAGTGGGGGATGAGCAGTTCTTC; CDR3 protein: CASRGVGDEQFF
J gene: TRBJ2-7; D gene: NA; clone size: few; V gene: TRBV12-3/TRBV12-4; CDR3 DNA: TGTGCCAGTCGTGGGGGTTCGGACGAGCAGTACTTC; CDR3 protein: CASRGGSDEQYF
J gene: TRBJ2-7; D gene: TRBD2; clone size: many; V gene: TRBV28; CDR3 DNA: TGTGCCAGCAGTCCTACGGGAGGCGGAGCGGGAAGTACGTACGAGCAGTACTTC; CDR3 protein: CASSPTGGGAGSTYEQYF
J gene: TRBJ1-1; D gene: TRBD1; clone size: many; V gene: TRBV2; CDR3 DNA: TGTGCCAGCAGTCTGGACAGGGGCGACACTGAAGCTTTCTTT; CDR3 protein: CASSLDRGDTEAFF
J gene: TRBJ2-7; D gene: NA; clone size: many; V gene: TRBV3-1; CDR3 DNA: TGTGCCAGCAGCCAAGATAGGACAGCGTCCTACGAGCAGTACTTC; CDR3 protein: CASSQDRTASYEQYF
J gene: TRBJ2-7; D gene: TRBD2; clone size: few; V gene: TRBV6-2/TRBV6-3; CDR3 DNA: TGTGCCAGCAGTTACTGGGGGGGAGGGCCCTCCTACGAGCAGTACTTC; CDR3 protein: CASSYWGGGPSYEQYF
J gene: TRBJ2-1; D gene: NA; clone size: many; V gene: TRBV5-1; CDR3 DNA: TGCGCCAGCAGCTTAAATCTGGATGGGGAGTGGAGCTCCTACAATGAGCAGTTCTTC; CDR3 protein: CASSLNLDGEWSSYNEQFF
J gene: TRBJ2-5; D gene: NA; clone size: few; V gene: TRBV13; CDR3 DNA: TGTGCCAGCAGCCCCAACACTAGCAGAACCAGCGGGACCCAGTACTTC; CDR3 protein: CASSPNTSRTSGTQYF
J gene: TRBJ1-5; D gene: TRBD1; clone size: many; V gene: TRBV30; CDR3 DNA: TGTGCCTGGAGTACGAAACAGGGGGCTGAGCCCCAGCATTTT; CDR3 protein: CAWSTKQGAEPQHF
J gene: TRBJ2-1; D gene: NA; clone size: NA; V gene: TRBV28; CDR3 DNA: TGTGCCAGCAGCCCACCCTGGGGCTACGAGCAGTTCTTC; CDR3 protein: CASSPPWGYEQFF
J gene: TRBJ2-7; D gene: NA; clone size: few; V gene: TRBV6-1; CDR3 DNA: TGTGCCAGTGGACAAGAAAAGGGAATTTTCTACGAGCAGTACTTC; CDR3 protein: CASGQEKGIFYEQYF
J gene: TRBJ1-4; D gene: NA; clone size: NA; V gene: TRBV24-1; CDR3 DNA: TGTGCCACCAGTGATTCCGGGCCTGGGGAAAAACTGTTTTTT; CDR3 protein: CATSDSGPGEKLFF
J gene: TRBJ1-1; D gene: TRBD1; clone size: NA; V gene: TRBV10-3; CDR3 DNA: TGTGCCATCAGTGGGACCGGGACAGAGAACACTGAAGCTTTCTTT; CDR3 protein: CAISGTGTENTEAFF
J gene: TRBJ1-1; D gene: NA; clone size: many; V gene: TRBV11-2; CDR3 DNA: TGTGCCAGCAGCTTCGCTTATAGGGGAAGTAAAACCGGCACTGAAGCTTTCTTT; CDR3 protein: CASSFAYRGSKTGTEAFF
J gene: TRBJ1-4; D gene: TRBD1; clone size: few; V gene: TRBV11-2; CDR3 DNA: TGTGCCAGCAGCCGGGACAGCGAAAAACTGTTTTTT; CDR3 protein: CASSRDSEKLFF
J gene: TRBJ1-2; D gene: TRBD1; clone size: many; V gene: TRBV2; CDR3 DNA: TGTGCCAGCGGCCCGCGGACAGGGATAAGCGGCTACACCTTC; CDR3 protein: CASGPRTGISGYTF
J gene: TRBJ2-5; D gene: TRBD2; clone size: NA; V gene: TRBV18; CDR3 DNA: TGTGCCAGCTCACCAAACGGGGGGGACTCGGAGACCCAGTACTTC; CDR3 protein: CASSPNGGDSETQYF
J gene: TRBJ1-6; D gene: NA; clone size: NA; V gene: TRBV4-2; CDR3 DNA: TGTGCCAGCAGCCAACAGGGTCCGAATTCACCCCTCCACTTT; CDR3 protein: CASSQQGPNSPLHF
J gene: TRBJ2-7; D gene: NA; clone size: many; V gene: TRBV7-9; CDR3 DNA: TGTGCCAGCAGCTTCCTCGACTACGAGCAGTACTTC; CDR3 protein: CASSFLDYEQYF
J gene: TRBJ2-1; D gene: TRBD2; clone size: NA; V gene: TRBV29-1; CDR3 DNA: TGCAGCGCCTGGACTAGCGGGAGGTTGGGGTGGTCCTACAATGAGCAGTTCTTC; CDR3 protein: CSAWTSGRLGWSYNEQFF
J gene: TRBJ1-1; D gene: TRBD1; clone size: few; V gene: TRBV19; CDR3 DNA: TGTGCCAGTAGTGTACAGGGGGCCGGGAACACTGAAGCTTTCTTT; CDR3 protein: CASSVQGAGNTEAFF
J gene: TRBJ2-3; D gene: TRBD2; clone size: NA; V gene: TRBV20-1; CDR3 DNA: TGCAGTGCTAGGTACCCTCGGGAGGCAGATACGCAGTATTTT; CDR3 protein: CSARYPREADTQYF
J gene: TRBJ2-1; D gene: NA; clone size: few; V gene: TRBV3-1; CDR3 DNA: TGTGCCAGCAGCCCATCCCCCGAAGGTGAGCAGTTCTTC; CDR3 protein: CASSPSPEGEQFF
J gene: TRBJ2-3; D gene: NA; clone size: NA; V gene: TRBV4-3; CDR3 DNA: TGCGCCAGCAGCCAAGGCCCGGTGCCCATCACAGATACGCAGTATTTT; CDR3 protein: CASSQGPVPITDTQYF
J gene: TRBJ2-7; D gene: TRBD1; clone size: few; V gene: TRBV6-2/TRBV6-3; CDR3 DNA: TGTGCCAGCCGAAGACAGGGGAACGAGCAGTACTTC; CDR3 protein: CASRRQGNEQYF
J gene: TRBJ1-2; D gene: NA; clone size: NA; V gene: TRBV10-2; CDR3 DNA: TGCGCCAGCAGGCCGGGCGGGTTGAACTATGGCTACACCTTC; CDR3 protein: CASRPGGLNYGYTF
J gene: TRBJ1-5; D gene: NA; clone size: NA; V gene: TRBV19; CDR3 DNA: TGTGCCAGTAGTATTATCAATCAGCCCCAGCATTTT; CDR3 protein: CASSIINQPQHF
J gene: TRBJ2-2; D gene: TRBD2; clone size: many; V gene: TRBV11-2; CDR3 DNA: TGTGCCAGCAGCCTGGCTCGGGGACTAGGCAACACCGGGGAGCTGTTTTTT; CDR3 protein: CASSLARGLGNTGELFF
J gene: TRBJ1-4; D gene: TRBD1; clone size: NA; V gene: TRBV12-3/TRBV12-4; CDR3 DNA: TGTGCCAGCAGTTTTCAGGGGGGTCGTGAAAAACTGTTTTTT; CDR3 protein: CASSFQGGREKLFF
J gene: TRBJ2-7; D gene: NA; clone size: many; V gene: TRBV30; CDR3 DNA: TGTGCCTGGAGTCCGGAGGATCGCCTGTCCTACGAGCAGTACTTC; CDR3 protein: CAWSPEDRLSYEQYF
J gene: TRBJ1-5; D gene: NA; clone size: NA; V gene: TRBV20-1; CDR3 DNA: TGCAGTGCTAGAGAGGCAGGGTCGGTTCAGCCCCAGCATTTT; CDR3 protein: CSAREAGSVQPQHF
J gene: TRBJ2-3; D gene: TRBD1; clone size: many; V gene: TRBV5-1; CDR3 DNA: TGCGCCAGCAGTCGGACAGGTGATATCACAGATACGCAGTATTTT; CDR3 protein: CASSRTGDITDTQYF
J gene: TRBJ2-5; D gene: TRBD2; clone size: NA; V gene: TRBV11-2; CDR3 DNA: TGTGCCAGCAGGCTCATAGCGGGAGGGCCTTGGGAGACCCAGTACTTC; CDR3 protein: CASRLIAGGPWETQYF
J gene: TRBJ2-7; D gene: TRBD1; clone size: NA; V gene: TRBV30; CDR3 DNA: TGTGCCTGGAGTGTTCACCCCTCGACAGGGGGCTACGAGCAGTACTTC; CDR3 protein: CAWSVHPSTGGYEQYF
J gene: TRBJ2-2; D gene: NA; clone size: NA; V gene: TRBV28; CDR3 DNA: TGTGCCAGCAGTCCCGGATTTTTGGGGGTGGACAGACTTAACACCGGGGAGCTGTTTTTT; CDR3 protein: CASSPGFLGVDRLNTGELFF
J gene: TRBJ2-7; D gene: NA; clone size: many; V gene: TRBV11-2; CDR3 DNA: TGTGCCAGCAGCTTAGAAGGGAACGCTCACGAGCAGTACTTC; CDR3 protein: CASSLEGNAHEQYF
J gene: TRBJ2-1; D gene: TRBD2; clone size: NA; V gene: TRBV6-2/TRBV6-3; CDR3 DNA: TGTGCCAGCAGTTACCTAGCGGACCCTGGGGATGAGCAGTTCTTC; CDR3 protein: CASSYLADPGDEQFF
J gene: TRBJ2-4; D gene: TRBD2; clone size: NA; V gene: TRBV15; CDR3 DNA: TGTGCCACCAGCAGAGGAGGGACTAGCGGGAGTCACATTCAGTACTTC; CDR3 protein: CATSRGGTSGSHIQYF